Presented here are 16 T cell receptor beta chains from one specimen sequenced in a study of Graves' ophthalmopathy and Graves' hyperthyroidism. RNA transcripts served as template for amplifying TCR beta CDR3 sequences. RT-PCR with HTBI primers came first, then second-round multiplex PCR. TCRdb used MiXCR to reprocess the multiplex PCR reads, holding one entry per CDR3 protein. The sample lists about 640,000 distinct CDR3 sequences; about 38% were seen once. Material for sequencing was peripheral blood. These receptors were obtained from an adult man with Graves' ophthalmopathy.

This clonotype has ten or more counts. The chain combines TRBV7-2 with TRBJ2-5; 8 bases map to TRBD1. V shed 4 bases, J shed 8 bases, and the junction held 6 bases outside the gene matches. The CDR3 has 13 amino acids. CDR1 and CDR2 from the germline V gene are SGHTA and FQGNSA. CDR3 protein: CASSSVTGGTQYF. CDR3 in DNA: TGTGCCAGCAGCTCAGTTACAGGGGGAACCCAGTACTTC.

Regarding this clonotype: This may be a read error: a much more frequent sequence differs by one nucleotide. CDR3 in DNA: TGTGCCACCAGCAGGCAGGTGGGAATGACCCAGCATTTT. Amino acids: CATSRQVGMTQHF. The chain carries TRBV15 and TRBJ1-5; no definite D call. V was clipped by 3 bases and J by 11 bases, with 14 bases between them. The CDR3 covers 13 residues. Germline CDR1 reads LNHNV; CDR2 reads YYDKDF (reference sequence).

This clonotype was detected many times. CDR3 nucleotide sequence: TGCAGTGCTAGTGACCGGGACAGGGCATCAACCTTC. As protein: CSASDRDRASTF. The chain has TRBV20-1 and TRBJ1-2, with 9 bases fitting TRBD1. Germline V gene sequence: CDR1 DFQATT, CDR2 SNEGSKA (reference sequence). CDR3 length equals 12 residues. V lost 3 bases and J lost 14; bases outside the gene matches: 10.

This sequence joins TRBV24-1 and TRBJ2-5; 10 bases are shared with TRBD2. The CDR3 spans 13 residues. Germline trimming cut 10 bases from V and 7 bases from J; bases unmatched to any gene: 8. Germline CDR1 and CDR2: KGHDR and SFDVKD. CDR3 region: CATASGSPRTQYF. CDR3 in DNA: TGTGCCACGGCTAGCGGGAGTCCGAGGACCCAGTACTTC.

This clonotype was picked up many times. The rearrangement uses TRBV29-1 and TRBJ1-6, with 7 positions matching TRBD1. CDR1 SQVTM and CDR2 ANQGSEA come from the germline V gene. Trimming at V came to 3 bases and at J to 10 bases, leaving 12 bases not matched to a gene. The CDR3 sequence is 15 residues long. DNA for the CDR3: TGCAGCGTTGACCCTAGACAGGGAGGAAAGTCACCCCTCCACTTT. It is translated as CSVDPRQGGKSPLHF.

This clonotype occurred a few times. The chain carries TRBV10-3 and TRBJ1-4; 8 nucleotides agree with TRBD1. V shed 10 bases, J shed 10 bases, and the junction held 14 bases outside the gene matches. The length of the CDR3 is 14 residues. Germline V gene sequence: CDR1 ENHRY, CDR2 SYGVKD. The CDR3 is CASRRQGSSGKLFF. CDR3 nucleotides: TGTGCCAGCAGACGACAGGGGTCATCCGGAAAACTGTTTTTT.

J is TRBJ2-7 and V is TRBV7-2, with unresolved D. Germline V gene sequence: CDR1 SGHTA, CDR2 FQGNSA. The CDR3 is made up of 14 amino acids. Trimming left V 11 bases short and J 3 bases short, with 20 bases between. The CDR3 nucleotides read TGTGCCTGGAGTACCCCCCCAGGCCTCTACGAGCAGTACTTC. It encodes CAWSTPPGLYEQYF.

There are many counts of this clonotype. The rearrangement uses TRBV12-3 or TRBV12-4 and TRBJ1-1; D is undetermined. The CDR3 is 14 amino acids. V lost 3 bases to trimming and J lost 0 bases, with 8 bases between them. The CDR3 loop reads CASSFAQMNTEAFF. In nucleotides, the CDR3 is TGTGCCAGCAGTTTCGCACAGATGAACACTGAAGCTTTCTTT.

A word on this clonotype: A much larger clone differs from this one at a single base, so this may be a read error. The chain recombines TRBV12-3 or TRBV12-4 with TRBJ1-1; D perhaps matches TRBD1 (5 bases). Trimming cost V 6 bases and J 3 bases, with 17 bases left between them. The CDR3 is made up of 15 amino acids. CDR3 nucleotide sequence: TGTGCCAGCAGACCGGACACAAGCTTGGACACTGAAGCTTTCTTT. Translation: CASRPDTSLDTEAFF.

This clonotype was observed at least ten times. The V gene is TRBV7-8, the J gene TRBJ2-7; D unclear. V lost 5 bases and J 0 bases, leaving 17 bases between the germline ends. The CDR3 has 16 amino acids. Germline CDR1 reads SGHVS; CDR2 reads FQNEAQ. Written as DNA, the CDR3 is TGTGCCAGCAGCCAAGCCGAACTGGACCCCTCCTACGAGCAGTACTTC. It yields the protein CASSQAELDPSYEQYF.

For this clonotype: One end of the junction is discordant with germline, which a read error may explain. The CDR3: CAGSEGTGDNSPLHF. CDR3 nucleotide sequence: TGTGCCGGCAGTGAGGGGACAGGGGACAATTCGCCCCTCCACTTT. The chain has TRBV2 and TRBJ1-6; 10 bases are a match to TRBD1. This CDR3 is 15 amino acids long. Germline CDR1 SNHLY, CDR2 FYNNEI.

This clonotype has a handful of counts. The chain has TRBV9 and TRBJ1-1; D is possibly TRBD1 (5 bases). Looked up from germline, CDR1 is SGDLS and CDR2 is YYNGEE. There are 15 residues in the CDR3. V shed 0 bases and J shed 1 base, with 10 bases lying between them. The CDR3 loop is CASSVGGWGNTEAFF. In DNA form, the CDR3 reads TGTGCCAGCAGCGTAGGGGGCTGGGGGAACACTGAAGCTTTCTTT.

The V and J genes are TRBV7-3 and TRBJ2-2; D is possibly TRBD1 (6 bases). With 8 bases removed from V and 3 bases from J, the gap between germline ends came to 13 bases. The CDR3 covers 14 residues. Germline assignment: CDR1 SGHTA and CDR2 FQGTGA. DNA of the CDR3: TGTGCCAGCCCCCGGGACACCTACACCGGGGAGCTGTTTTTT. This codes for CASPRDTYTGELFF.

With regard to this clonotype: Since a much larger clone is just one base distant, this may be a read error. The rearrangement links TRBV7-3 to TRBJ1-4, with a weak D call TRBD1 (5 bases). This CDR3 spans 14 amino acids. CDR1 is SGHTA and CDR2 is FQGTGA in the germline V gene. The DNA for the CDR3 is TGTGCCAGCAGTTATGGGGGGATCACGGAAAAACTGTCTTTT. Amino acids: CASSYGGITEKLSF.

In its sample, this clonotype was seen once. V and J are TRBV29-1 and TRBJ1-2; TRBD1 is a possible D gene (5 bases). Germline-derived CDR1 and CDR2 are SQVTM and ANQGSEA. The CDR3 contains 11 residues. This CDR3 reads CSYGGGYGYTF. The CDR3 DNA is TGCAGTTACGGGGGAGGCTATGGCTACACCTTC.

The chain's CDR3 is CATRDRPAGEQYF. The CDR3 DNA reads as TGTGCCACCAGGGACAGGCCGGCCGGCGAGCAGTACTTC. This chain joins TRBV15 and TRBJ2-7; TRBD1 matches at 7 bases. CDR1 is LNHNV and CDR2 is YYDKDF in the germline V gene (reference sequence). V lost 6 bases and J lost 6; bases outside the gene matches: 8. The CDR3 is made up of 13 amino acids.